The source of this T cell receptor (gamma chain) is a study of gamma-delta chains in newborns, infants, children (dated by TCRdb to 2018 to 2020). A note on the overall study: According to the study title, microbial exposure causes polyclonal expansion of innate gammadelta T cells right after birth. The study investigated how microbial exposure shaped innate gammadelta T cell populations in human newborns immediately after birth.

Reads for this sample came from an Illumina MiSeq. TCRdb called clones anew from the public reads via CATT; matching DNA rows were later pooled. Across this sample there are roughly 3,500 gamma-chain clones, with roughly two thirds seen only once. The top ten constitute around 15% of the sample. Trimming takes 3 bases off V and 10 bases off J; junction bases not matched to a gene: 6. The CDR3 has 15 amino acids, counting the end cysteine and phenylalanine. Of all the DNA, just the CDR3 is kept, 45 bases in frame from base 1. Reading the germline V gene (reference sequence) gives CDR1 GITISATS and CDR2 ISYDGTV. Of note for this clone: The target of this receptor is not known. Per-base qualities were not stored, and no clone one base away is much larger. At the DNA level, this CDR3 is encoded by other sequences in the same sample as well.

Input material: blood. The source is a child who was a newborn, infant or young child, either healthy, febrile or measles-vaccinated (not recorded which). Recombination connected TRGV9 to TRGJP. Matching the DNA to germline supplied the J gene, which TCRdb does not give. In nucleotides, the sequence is TGTGCCTTGTGGGAGAGGGAATTGGGCAAAAAAATCAAGGTATTT. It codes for CALWERELGKKIKVF.